Given below is one T cell receptor (beta chain) in context. Its antigen is not identified. The data stem from a study of CD8+ T cells in alopecia areata. Whole-study context: Tofacitinib ran for 6 to 18 months before 6 months off drug. Points from the study as a whole: Numerous clones, expanded in lesions, remained in scalp and blood during tofacitinib.

V was pared by 0 bases and J by 2 bases, with 11 bases between. CDR3 length equals 16 residues. Germline V CDR1 and CDR2: KGHSH, LQKENI. Extracted from the samples, RNA was reverse transcribed into cDNA to serve as the sequencing template. Profiled with immunoSEQ multiplex PCR; TCRdb holds only in-frame clones, not every one. The top ten hold over 1% of the sample, which has more than 200,000 clones, 66% seen once. Treatment defined: oral pan-JAK inhibitor, 5-10 mg twice daily. This receptor was obtained from a human donor with alopecia areata. The rearrangement joins TRBV18 to TRBJ1-5; D is unclear. This specimen was CD4+ T cells sorted from blood, taken around week 44, from a patient treated with tofacitinib. The CDR3 loop reads CASSPPGQSGNQPQHF. CDR3 nucleotide sequence: TGTGCCAGCTCACCACCGGGTCAGTCGGGCAATCAGCCCCAGCATTTT.